This is a list of T cell receptor beta chains from one sample in a study of cytomegalovirus exposure and HLA in healthy donors. TCRdb's copy holds only in-frame clones and misses some; the assay was immunoSEQ multiplex PCR. The sample comprises some 100,000 clones, under 85% of which are singletons, and around 4.4% rests with the top ten. Sequencing was performed on PBMCs. The receptor set was obtained from a man aged 40-49 years in good health and CMV-seronegative. The CDR3 runs from the conserved cysteine through the conserved F or W. D genes are given only for firm matches. Clone size is shown for a subset of rows, as once, few, many or a class of expanded clone.

TRBJ2-5 TRBD2 TRBV7-2 - CASSLRGSGSQETQYF TGTGCCAGCTCCCTCCGGGGTAGCGGGAGTCAAGAGACCCAGTACTTC
TRBJ1-1 TRBD1 TRBV5-1 - CASSQGQGLPEAFF TGCGCCAGCAGCCAGGGACAGGGGCTTCCTGAAGCTTTCTTT
TRBJ1-4 TRBD1 TRBV28 - CASSTSGTANEKLFF TGTGCCAGCAGCACCTCCGGGACAGCTAATGAAAAACTGTTTTTT
TRBJ2-5 TRBD1 TRBV29-1 once CSVRDRGETQYF TGCAGCGTCCGGGACAGGGGCGAGACCCAGTACTTC
TRBJ1-6 TRBD1 TRBV5-4 - CATYDRVYNSPLHF TGTGCCACCTACGACAGGGTTTATAATTCCCCCCTCCACTTT
TRBJ2-3 - TRBV18 - CASRSEADTQYF TGTGCCAGCCGCTCAGAGGCGGATACGCAGTATTTT
TRBJ2-3 - TRBV7-9 - CASSLARGDTQYF TGTGCCAGCAGCCTAGCCCGGGGAGATACGCAGTATTTT
TRBJ1-4 - TRBV27 - CASMGQTATNEKLFF TGTGCCAGCATGGGGCAGACTGCAACTAATGAAAAACTGTTTTTT
TRBJ2-3 TRBD2 TRBV19 - CASLAGGTDTQYF TGTGCCAGCCTAGCGGGGGGTACAGATACGCAGTATTTT
TRBJ2-5 TRBD1 TRBV5-1 - CASSSGQAVQETQYF TGCGCCAGCAGCTCGGGACAGGCAGTCCAAGAGACCCAGTACTTC
TRBJ1-1 - TRBV5-1 once CASSLGEGGGTEAFF TGCGCCAGCAGCTTGGGGGAGGGTGGGGGCACTGAAGCTTTCTTT
TRBJ1-1 - TRBV7-9 - CSMRGGNGEAFF TGTTCCATGCGGGGAGGAAATGGTGAAGCTTTCTTT
TRBJ1-1 TRBD1 TRBV10-3 - CAISSGTGADTEAFF TGTGCCATCAGTTCCGGGACAGGGGCGGACACTGAAGCTTTCTTT
TRBJ1-6 - TRBV6-5 - CAAHGGWNSPLHF TGTGCCGCCCATGGGGGGTGGAATTCACCCCTCCACTTT
TRBJ1-4 - TRBV18 once CASSPLTRHEKLFF TGTGCCAGCTCCCCCCTGACCAGACACGAAAAACTGTTTTTT
TRBJ1-1 TRBD1 TRBV6-5 - CASSNSGTGLAFF TGTGCCAGCAGCAATTCCGGGACAGGCTTAGCTTTCTTT
TRBJ1-1 TRBD1 TRBV30 few CAGRGLGNTEAFF TGTGCCGGGAGGGGGCTCGGGAACACTGAAGCTTTCTTT
TRBJ1-1 - TRBV6-5 - CASSYSSGAPQAFF TGTGCCAGCAGTTATTCCTCAGGGGCACCTCAAGCTTTCTTT
TRBJ2-1 - TRBV5-1 - CASSLESSSYNEQFF TGCGCCAGCAGCTTGGAGTCTAGCTCGTACAATGAGCAGTTCTTC
TRBJ1-3 - TRBV9 - CASSVGESGNTIYF TGTGCCAGCAGCGTAGGAGAATCTGGAAACACCATATATTTT
TRBJ2-2 - TRBV5-6 - CASSFTGINTGELFF TGTGCCAGCAGCTTTACAGGGATAAACACCGGGGAGCTGTTTTTT
TRBJ1-3 TRBD1 TRBV6-6 few CASQQGASSGNTIYF TGTGCCAGCCAACAGGGGGCTTCCTCTGGAAACACCATATATTTT
TRBJ1-1 - TRBV7-2 - CASSAQTGFGAFF TGTGCCAGCAGCGCCCAAACAGGGTTCGGAGCTTTCTTT
TRBJ1-1 TRBD1 TRBV5-5 - CASSRTGGMNTEAFF TGTGCCAGCAGCAGGACAGGGGGCATGAACACTGAAGCTTTCTTT
TRBJ2-3 TRBD2 TRBV6-4 - CASSARSRGTSTDTQYF TGTGCCAGCAGTGCCCGATCGCGGGGGACTAGCACAGATACGCAGTATTTT
TRBJ2-5 TRBD2 TRBV10-3 - CAISGSGTSGGAGQETQYF TGTGCCATCAGTGGTTCGGGGACTAGCGGGGGGGCGGGGCAAGAGACCCAGTACTTC
TRBJ2-1 TRBD2 TRBV7-3 - CASSFSSGSYNEQFF TGTGCCAGCAGCTTCTCTAGCGGTTCGTACAATGAGCAGTTCTTC
TRBJ1-4 TRBD1 TRBV11-2 - CASSPGTAPTNEKLFF TGTGCCAGCAGCCCCGGGACAGCCCCAACTAATGAAAAACTGTTTTTT
TRBJ1-5 TRBD1 TRBV9 - CASSGQGSGQPQHF TGTGCCAGCAGCGGACAGGGGTCAGGTCAGCCCCAGCATTTT
TRBJ2-7 - TRBV25-1 - CASRTYRDEQYF TGTGCCAGCCGAACATACAGGGACGAGCAGTACTTC
TRBJ2-4 TRBD2 TRBV27 - CASSLRSGGGKNIQYF TGTGCCAGCAGTTTACGTAGCGGGGGGGGCAAAAACATTCAGTACTTC
TRBJ1-5 - TRBV10-3 few CAISSGDSNQPQHF TGTGCCATCAGTTCAGGGGATAGCAATCAGCCCCAGCATTTT
TRBJ1-2 TRBD1 TRBV4-1 few CASSQDRGPDYGYTF TGCGCCAGCAGCCAAGACAGGGGGCCGGACTATGGCTACACCTTC
TRBJ1-4 - TRBV11-2 once CASSLARANEKLFF TGTGCCAGCAGCTTAGCCCGGGCTAATGAAAAACTGTTTTTT
TRBJ1-5 - TRBV4-3 - CASSQDPGYNQPQHF TGCGCCAGCAGCCAAGACCCAGGGTACAATCAGCCCCAGCATTTT
TRBJ1-2 TRBD1 TRBV28 - CASSLSWFRTGNYGYTF TGTGCCAGCAGTTTAAGTTGGTTCCGGACAGGGAACTATGGCTACACCTTC
TRBJ2-5 TRBD2 TRBV7-9 few CASSPSVGGGATETQYF TGTGCCAGCAGCCCCAGTGTGGGCGGGGGGGCCACGGAGACCCAGTACTTC
TRBJ1-1 - TRBV28 once CASNSGTEAFF TGTGCCAGCAATAGTGGCACTGAAGCTTTCTTT
TRBJ1-2 - TRBV5-1 - CASSPLRGGVGYTF TGCGCCAGCAGCCCGCTGAGGGGGGGGGTTGGCTACACCTTC
TRBJ1-6 - TRBV27 - CASSLWSAVGAGSSPLHF TGTGCCAGCAGTTTATGGTCAGCGGTTGGAGCGGGAAGCTCACCCCTCCACTTT
TRBJ2-3 TRBD2 TRBV9 - CASSVVVAGTDTQYF TGTGCCAGCAGCGTAGTGGTAGCGGGGACAGATACGCAGTATTTT
TRBJ2-7 - TRBV7-2 - CASSSQGFGYEQYF TGTGCCAGCAGCTCACAGGGTTTTGGATACGAGCAGTACTTC
TRBJ2-1 TRBD2 TRBV6-6 - CASSLAGGGYNEQFF TGTGCCAGCAGTTTAGCGGGGGGAGGCTACAATGAGCAGTTCTTC
TRBJ1-5 TRBD1 TRBV2 - CASALRGAGGQPQHF TGTGCCAGTGCCCTCAGGGGGGCGGGGGGTCAGCCCCAGCATTTT
TRBJ2-7 TRBD1 TRBV6-5 - CASSFGTGSEQYF TGTGCCAGCAGCTTCGGGACAGGGAGCGAGCAGTACTTC
TRBJ1-4 - TRBV29-1 - CSVDGATNEKLFF TGCAGCGTTGACGGGGCAACTAATGAAAAACTGTTTTTT
TRBJ1-1 - TRBV2 once CASSELERGTEAFF TGTGCCAGCAGTGAATTGGAAAGGGGCACTGAAGCTTTCTTT
TRBJ1-6 TRBD1 TRBV2 - CASSEGQGGHSPLHF TGTGCCAGCAGTGAGGGACAGGGTGGCCATTCACCCCTCCACTTT
TRBJ2-1 TRBD1 TRBV28 few CASRVRTGLTYNEQFF TGTGCCAGCAGAGTCAGGACAGGGCTAACCTACAATGAGCAGTTCTTC
TRBJ1-3 - TRBV2 - CASNLGLGNTIYF TGTGCCAGCAACTTGGGCCTGGGAAACACCATATATTTT
TRBJ1-6 - TRBV7-2 - CASSFQNSPLHF TGTGCCAGCAGCTTTCAAAATTCCCCCCTCCACTTT
TRBJ1-5 TRBD1 TRBV7-9 once CSSSLATGAQPQHF TGTTCCAGCAGCTTAGCGACAGGGGCCCAGCCCCAGCATTTT
TRBJ1-5 - TRBV10-3 - CAIKSAGGNQPQHF TGTGCCATCAAATCGGCAGGAGGAAATCAGCCCCAGCATTTT
TRBJ2-5 TRBD1 TRBV7-9 few CASSSLWTGVEETQYF TGTGCCAGCAGCTCTCTTTGGACAGGGGTAGAAGAGACCCAGTACTTC
TRBJ2-1 TRBD2 TRBV7-2 - CASSLRGIAGLGEQFF TGTGCCAGCAGCTTAAGAGGGATAGCGGGGCTTGGGGAGCAGTTCTTC